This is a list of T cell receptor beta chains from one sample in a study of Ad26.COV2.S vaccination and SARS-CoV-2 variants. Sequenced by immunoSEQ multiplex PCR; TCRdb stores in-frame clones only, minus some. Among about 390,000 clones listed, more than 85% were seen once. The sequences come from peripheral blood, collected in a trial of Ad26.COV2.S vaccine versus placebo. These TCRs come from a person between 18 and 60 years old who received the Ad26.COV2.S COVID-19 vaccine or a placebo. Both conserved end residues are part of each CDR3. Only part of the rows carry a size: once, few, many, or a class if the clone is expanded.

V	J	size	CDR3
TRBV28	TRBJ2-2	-	CASSFRGRGTGELFF
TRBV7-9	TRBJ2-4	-	CASSSAGGPEHQYF
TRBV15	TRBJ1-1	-	CATSRDRLGGYTEAFF
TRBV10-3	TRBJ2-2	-	CAISPTGANTGELFF
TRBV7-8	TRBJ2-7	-	CASSLRGQRGGTRSSYEQYF
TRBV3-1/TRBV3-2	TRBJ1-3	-	CASSRISVSGNTIYF
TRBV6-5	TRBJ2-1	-	CASSLQGISYNEQFF
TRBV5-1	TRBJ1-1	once	CASSLLRTTEAFF
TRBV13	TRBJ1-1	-	CASSLGRHTEAFF
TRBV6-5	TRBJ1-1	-	CASSSHRGGNTEAFF
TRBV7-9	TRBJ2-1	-	CASSPRLAGNNEQFF
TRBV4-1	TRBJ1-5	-	CASSQPGQGGNQPQHF
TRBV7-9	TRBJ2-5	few	CASSYRNGGARETQYF
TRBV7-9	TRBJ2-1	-	CASSQWDSSYNEQFF
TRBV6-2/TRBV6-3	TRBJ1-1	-	CASSYGGAGTEAFF
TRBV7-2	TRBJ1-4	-	CASSLALPNEKLFF
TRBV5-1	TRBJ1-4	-	CASSLMTGAGEKLFF
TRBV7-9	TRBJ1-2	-	CASSREDYYGYTF
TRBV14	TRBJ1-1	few	CASSQASGGTEAFF
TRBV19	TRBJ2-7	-	CASSGTPRGEQYF
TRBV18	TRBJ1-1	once	CASSLGAGTGAAFF
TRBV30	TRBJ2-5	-	CASSHRTGAETQYF
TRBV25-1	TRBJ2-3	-	CASSEFGYRDSTDTQYF
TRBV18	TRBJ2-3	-	CASSIRNTDTQYF
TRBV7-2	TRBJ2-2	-	CASSMGLAGGELFF
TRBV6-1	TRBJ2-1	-	CASSDGTGAYNEQFF
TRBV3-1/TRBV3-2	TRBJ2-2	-	CASSPPGTRLETGELFF
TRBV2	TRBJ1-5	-	CASRPGGLGGNQPQHF
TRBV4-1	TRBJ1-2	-	CASSQFSSIRDGYTF
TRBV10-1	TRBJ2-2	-	CASSVSTGELFF
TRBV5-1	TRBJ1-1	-	CASNRMGTGSDTEAFF
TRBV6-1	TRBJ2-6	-	CASSGDRGQSGANVLTF
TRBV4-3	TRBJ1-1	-	CASSRLTGGSTEAFF
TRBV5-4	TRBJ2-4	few	CASSLGLENIQYF
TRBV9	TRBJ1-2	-	CASSVSSEGVRYTF
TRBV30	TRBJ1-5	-	CAWSVLGASNQPQHF
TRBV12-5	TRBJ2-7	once	CASGLVRPYEQYF
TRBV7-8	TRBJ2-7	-	CASSPRKWPTRVYEQYF
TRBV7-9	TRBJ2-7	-	CASSLLSAEQYF
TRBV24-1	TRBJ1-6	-	CATSGGANSPLHF
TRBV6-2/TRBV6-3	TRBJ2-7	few	CASSQGGYEQYF
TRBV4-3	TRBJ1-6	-	CASSQVTGTNNSPLHF
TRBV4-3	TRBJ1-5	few	CASSQDVDQPQHF
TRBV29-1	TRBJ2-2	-	CSATETGELFF
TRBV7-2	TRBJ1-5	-	CASSPDRGPAPQHF
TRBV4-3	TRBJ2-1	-	CASSQAPAGYYNEQFF
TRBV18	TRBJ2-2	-	CASSAGFGELFF
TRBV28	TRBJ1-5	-	CASTWRENQPQHF
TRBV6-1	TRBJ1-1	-	CASSVSRRLTNTEAFF
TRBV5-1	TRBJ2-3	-	CASSLRGSSTDTQYF
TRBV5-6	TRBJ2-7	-	CASSSAGLYEQYF
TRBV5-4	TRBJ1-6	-	CASSLRPPSSYNSPLHF
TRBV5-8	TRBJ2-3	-	CASSFTPTDTQYF
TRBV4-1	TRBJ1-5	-	CASSSSAGGTQPQHF
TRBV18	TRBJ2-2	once	CASSPVEYTGELFF
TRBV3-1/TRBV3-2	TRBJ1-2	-	CASSQGPPPSSGYTF
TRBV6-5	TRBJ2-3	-	CASRGGPDTQYF
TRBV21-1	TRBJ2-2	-	CASSKVSRGCTGELFF
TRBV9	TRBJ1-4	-	CASSVGDRGRNEKLFF
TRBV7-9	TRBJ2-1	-	CASSPLGGRWDEQFF